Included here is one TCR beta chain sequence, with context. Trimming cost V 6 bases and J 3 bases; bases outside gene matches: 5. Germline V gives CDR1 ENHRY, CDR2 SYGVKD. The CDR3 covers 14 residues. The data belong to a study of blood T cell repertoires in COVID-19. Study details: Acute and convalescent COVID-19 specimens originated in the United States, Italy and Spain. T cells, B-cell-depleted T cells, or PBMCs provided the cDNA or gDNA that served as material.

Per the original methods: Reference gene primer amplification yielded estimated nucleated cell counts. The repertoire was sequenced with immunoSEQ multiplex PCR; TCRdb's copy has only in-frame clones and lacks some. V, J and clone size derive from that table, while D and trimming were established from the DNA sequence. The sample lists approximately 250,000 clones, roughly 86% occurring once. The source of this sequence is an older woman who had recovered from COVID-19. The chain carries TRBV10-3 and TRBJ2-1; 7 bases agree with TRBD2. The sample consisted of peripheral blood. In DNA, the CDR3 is TGTGCCATCAGCAGCCGGGGGGTCTACAATGAGCAGTTCTTC. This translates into CAISSRGVYNEQFF.